A single sample is the source of the 8 T cell receptor beta chains below, sequenced in a study of cytomegalovirus exposure and HLA in healthy donors. Primers: 60 Vbeta forward and 13 Jbeta reverse. Sequenced by immunoSEQ multiplex PCR; TCRdb stores in-frame clones only, minus some. In the table there are about 160,000 clones, approximately 80% of which are singletons. Sequencing was carried out using PBMCs. The receptors come from a man younger than 30 in good health and CMV-seronegative.

The table lists this clone with a few counts. DNA for the CDR3: TGTGCCAGCAGGAGCGGACAGGGATCGTCGCAGTACTTC. It translates to CASRSGQGSSQYF. J is TRBJ2-7 and V is TRBV6-6; 8 bases match TRBD1. Per germline, CDR1 MNHNY and CDR2 SVGAGI (reference sequence). The V segment lost 6 bases and the J segment 9 bases; nucleotides outside the gene matches: 10. The CDR3 length is 13 residues.

V usage is TRBV11-2 and J usage is TRBJ2-1; 15 nucleotides line up with TRBD2. This CDR3 spans 18 amino acids. Germline lookup yields CDR1 SGHAT and CDR2 FQNNGV. The ends lost 4 bases at V and 5 bases at J; junction bases unmatched: 9. CDR3 nucleotide sequence: TGTGCCAGCAGCTCCGCACCGGGACTAGCGGGGGGAGACAATGAGCAGTTCTTC. Residues: CASSSAPGLAGGDNEQFF.

This rearrangement joins TRBV7-9 to TRBJ2-1; weak D call: TRBD2 (7 bases). CDR3 size: 15 residues. Germline V gives CDR1 SEHNR, CDR2 FQNEAQ (reference sequence). The V and J ends lost 5 bases and 0 bases respectively, with 11 bases between them. In DNA, the CDR3 is TGTGCCAGCAGCGGCGGGGGCGACTCCTACAATGAGCAGTTCTTC. Protein sequence: CASSGGGDSYNEQFF.

This clone was counted between two and nine times. The rearrangement joins TRBV28 to TRBJ2-7, with 7 nucleotides matching TRBD2. CDR1 and CDR2 (germline): MDHEN, SYDVKM. The V and J ends lost 5 bases and 6 bases, in that order; junction bases with no gene match: 13. This CDR3 spans 15 amino acids. CDR3 nucleotide sequence: TGTGCCAGCAGTACCTATACTAGCGTTGCGGGCGAGCAGTACTTC. It encodes CASSTYTSVAGEQYF.

The chain is built from TRBV10-1 and TRBJ1-5; 7 bases match TRBD1. CDR1 WNHNN and CDR2 SYGVQD come from the germline V gene (reference sequence). CDR3 length: 14 amino acids. After removal of 4 bases from V and 3 bases from J, the junction contained 3 bases not matched to a gene. CDR3 region: CASSAGQINQPQHF. CDR3 in DNA: TGCGCCAGCAGTGCGGGACAGATCAATCAGCCCCAGCATTTT.

This chain links TRBV11-1 with TRBJ2-5; TRBD2 agrees at 7 bases. CDR1 and CDR2 (germline): SGHAT, FQDESV (reference sequence). CDR3 size: 15 residues. With V trimmed by 1 base and J by 4 bases, 6 bases remained unmatched. The CDR3 DNA reads as TGTGCCAGCAGCTTAGGGGGGGGACTAACAGAGACCCAGTACTTC. It is translated as CASSLGGGLTETQYF.

J is TRBJ2-7 and V is TRBV4-3; 7 positions match TRBD2. The CDR3 consists of 16 residues. Germline V lookup: CDR1 LGHNA, CDR2 YSLEER. V gave up 3 bases and J gave up 0 bases; unmatched junction bases: 8. The CDR3 DNA sequence: TGCGCCAGCAGCCAGCATTCAGCGGGATTCTCCTACGAGCAGTACTTC. Translated, it gives CASSQHSAGFSYEQYF.

The rearrangement uses TRBV5-1 and TRBJ2-7; 10 bases match TRBD1. Germline CDR1 and CDR2: SGHRS and YFSETQ. This CDR3 spans 15 amino acids. V lost 5 bases and J lost 2; bases outside the gene matches: 7. For the CDR3, the DNA is TGCGCCAGCAGGGGAGCCGGGACAGGGGCCTACGAGCAGTACTTC. As protein: CASRGAGTGAYEQYF. The full variable domain, rest sourced from reference TRBV5-1 and TRBJ2-7, is KAGVTQTPRYLIKTRGQQVTLSCSPISGHRSVSWYQQTPGQGLQFLFEYFSETQRNKGNFPGRFSGRQFSNSRSEMNVSTLELGDSALYLCASRGAGTGAYEQYFGPGTRLTVT.